This T cell receptor (beta chain) was sequenced for a study of CD8 T cells in ankylosing spondylitis. Study-wide points: CD8+ disease-linked clones were present at relatively low frequencies in blood. Seemingly characteristic of ankylosing spondylitis blood was a TCR beta motif consisting of under ten highly homologous variants. Reports say disease-linked clones showed up significantly more in matched ankylosing spondylitis synovial fluid.

The CDR3 is 15 amino acids. The V and J ends lost 4 bases and 6 bases respectively, with 20 bases between them. The V gene's germline CDR1 is SGHRS and CDR2 YFSETQ. Scientists made TCR beta libraries using quantitative 5'-RACE with molecular barcodes. TCRdb reprocessed the 5' RACE reads via MiXCR and lists one record per CDR3 protein. The table lists under 250,000 distinct CDR3 sequences, about 10% of them singletons. This clonotype has ten or more counts. What it binds is not known. The origin of this receptor is a male donor with ankylosing spondylitis or in good health (not recorded which). The rearrangement joins TRBV5-1 to TRBJ2-7, with D tentatively TRBD2 (6 bases). Sequences were obtained from blood, either unsorted or a sorted T cell fraction (not recorded which). CDR3 nucleotides: TGCGCCAGCAGCCATTACCAGGGAGGTATCGGCGAGCAGTACTTC. This gives the protein CASSHYQGGIGEQYF.